One and the same sample provided the 9 T cell receptor beta chains below, sequenced in a study of shared clonotypes between healthy human individuals. Some clones are missing from TCRdb's copy, which holds only in-frame ones; the method was immunoSEQ multiplex PCR. The table shows about 680,000 clones, with around 72% occurring only once. The sample taken for sequencing was memory CD4+ T cells sorted from blood. As for subset: CD45RA-negative fraction. These receptors all come from a woman aged 25 to 45 in good health.

The count of this clone is one. This chain connects TRBV5-4 to TRBJ2-5; D uncertain. The CDR3 runs to 13 residues. V was cut by 0 bases and J by 3 bases, with 6 bases left in between. Per the germline V gene, CDR1 is SGHNT and CDR2 is YYREEE (reference sequence). The CDR3 nucleotides are TGTGCCAGCAGCTTGGGACTTAAAGAGACCCAGTACTTC. It encodes CASSLGLKETQYF.

The chain links TRBV11-3 to TRBJ2-6; D uncertain. Germline V lookup: CDR1 SGHNT, CDR2 YENEEA. This CDR3 comprises 16 residues. The V end was cut by 2 bases, the J end by 0 bases, with 8 bases between. The CDR3 DNA is TGTGCCAGCAGCTTATTAGGATACTCTGGGGCCAACGTCCTGACTTTC. Translation gives CASSLLGYSGANVLTF.

The genes are TRBV5-6 and TRBJ2-3, with D possibly TRBD1 on 5 matching bases. This CDR3 has 15 residues. Trimming pared 4 bases from V and 4 bases from J, leaving 16 bases between. CDR1 and CDR2 (germline): SGHDT, YYEEEE. The CDR3 sequence: CASSPPRDQADTQYF. CDR3 coding DNA: TGTGCCAGCAGCCCCCCCAGGGATCAGGCAGATACGCAGTATTTT.

In nucleotides, the CDR3 is TGCGCCAGCAGCTTGGAGGGGGTTAGCAATCAGCCCCAGCATTTT. It codes for CASSLEGVSNQPQHF. The rearrangement uses TRBV5-1 and TRBJ1-5, with D possibly TRBD1 on 6 matching bases. This CDR3 has 15 amino acids. Per the germline V gene, CDR1 is SGHRS and CDR2 is YFSETQ. V was trimmed by 0 bases and J by 0 bases, leaving 7 bases between them.

The chain couples TRBV5-1 to TRBJ1-4; maybe TRBD1 (5 bases). The V end lost 7 bases, the J end lost 8 bases, and 18 bases lay between the germline ends. The CDR3 contains 14 residues. The germline gives CDR1 SGHRS, CDR2 YFSETQ. The CDR3 nucleotides read TGCGCCAGCGCCGGTGGGGAGAGGGGCGAAAAACTGTTTTTT. Residues: CASAGGERGEKLFF. Looking up the rest from reference TRBV5-1 and TRBJ1-4 gives the full variable domain: KAGVTQTPRYLIKTRGQQVTLSCSPISGHRSVSWYQQTPGQGLQFLFEYFSETQRNKGNFPGRFSGRQFSNSRSEMNVSTLELGDSALYLCASAGGERGEKLFFGSGTQLSVL.

The table lists this clone with a few counts. This chain joins TRBV4-1 and TRBJ2-1; D gene unclear. The ends were cut back, 4 bases at V and 5 bases at J, with 12 bases in the middle. Germline-derived CDR1 and CDR2 are MGHRA and YSYEKL. The CDR3 extends over 14 amino acids. The CDR3 DNA reads TGCGCCAGCAGCCCCTCCCCGACCGACAATGAGCAGTTCTTC. Translation: CASSPSPTDNEQFF.

This chain links TRBV18 with TRBJ1-5, with 8 bases aligning to TRBD1. The CDR3 has 16 residues. The trim removed 1 base at V and 7 bases at J, leaving 9 bases unmatched. Germline loops: CDR1 KGHSH, CDR2 LQKENI. The CDR3 sequence: CASSPQAQGAEQPQHF. For the CDR3, the DNA is TGTGCCAGCTCACCACAGGCTCAGGGGGCCGAGCAGCCCCAGCATTTT.

As concerns this clone: This CDR3 is also generated by other DNA sequences in the sample. The rearrangement links TRBV5-1 to TRBJ1-5; the D is unclear. The V gene's germline CDR1 is SGHRS and CDR2 YFSETQ. The ends were cut back, 0 bases at V and 4 bases at J, with 11 bases in the middle. The CDR3 has 15 residues. This chain's CDR3 is CASSLGVEGNQPQHF. CDR3 DNA sequence: TGCGCCAGCAGCTTGGGGGTTGAGGGAAATCAGCCCCAGCATTTT.

The rearrangement joins TRBV7-2 to TRBJ2-2; perhaps TRBD1 as D (6 bases). V shed 5 bases and J shed 3 bases, with 10 bases lying between them. From germline, CDR1 is SGHTA and CDR2 FQGNSA. This CDR3 spans 14 amino acids. The CDR3 sequence: CASSIQGYTGELFF. CDR3 coding DNA: TGTGCCAGCAGCATACAGGGATACACCGGGGAGCTGTTTTTT.